Shown below are 9 T cell receptor beta chains from a single sample sequenced in a study of cytomegalovirus exposure and HLA in healthy donors (dated by TCRdb to the late 2010s). The library was generated by the immunoSEQ multiplex PCR assay. For the multiplex PCR, a mixture combining 60 forward primers for TCR Vbeta segments and 13 reverse primers for TCR Jbeta segments was used. Here the immuneACCESS table is served through TCRdb, limited to in-frame sequences with V and J called. Missing clones are a known gap in these copies; in checked studies unresolved V genes cover under half, and the rest lacks a known reason. The sample includes over 100,000 clones, with roughly 78% observed a single time. 2.5% to 3.5% of the sample comes from the top ten. Sequencing input: PBMCs. These receptors all stem from a young woman in good health and CMV-seropositive.

The chain combines TRBV6-1 with TRBJ2-5, with 15 bases fitting TRBD2. CDR1 and CDR2 (germline): MNHNS, SASEGT. The junction had 9 bases not matched to a gene; V was cut back by 2 bases and J by 5 bases. The CDR3 has 18 amino acids. CDR3 amino acids: CASSEHGTSGGPGETQYF. CDR3 nucleotide sequence: TGTGCCAGCAGTGAACATGGGACTAGCGGGGGGCCCGGGGAGACCCAGTACTTC.

The V call is TRBV18, the J call TRBJ1-1; D remains unclear. CDR1 and CDR2 (germline): KGHSH, LQKENI. This CDR3 contains 12 residues. Trimming removed 1 base at V and 6 bases at J, with 6 bases between. CDR3 in DNA: TGTGCCAGCTCACCACAGACTCCTGAAGCTTTCTTT. Protein sequence: CASSPQTPEAFF.

Comment on this clone: One junction end disagrees with the germline gene, perhaps due to a read error. V is TRBV18 and J is TRBJ1-2, with a weak D call TRBD1 (6 bases). Germline values: CDR1 KGHSH, CDR2 LQKENI. This CDR3 is 13 amino acids long. The CDR3 reads CASSPGGSYGHTF. In DNA, the CDR3 is TGTGCCAGCTCACCAGGGGGCTCCTATGGCCACACCTTC.

The sample holds a few counts of this clone. CDR3 coding DNA: TGCAGCGTCATCACCGGGACAGGGGGCGGTCAGCCCCAGCATTTT. This gives the protein CSVITGTGGGQPQHF. The J gene is TRBJ1-5, the V gene TRBV29-1, with TRBD1 matching over 12 bases. The CDR3 length is 15 residues. J lost 6 bases, V lost 6 bases, and 9 bases had no gene match. Germline V gene sequence: CDR1 SQVTM, CDR2 ANQGSEA.

The J gene is TRBJ1-1, the V gene TRBV30; the D is unclear. This CDR3 comprises 14 residues. V was clipped by 0 bases and J by 1 base, with 9 bases between them. The germline gives CDR1 GTSNPN, CDR2 SVGIG (reference sequence). CDR3 DNA sequence: TGTGCCTGGAGTGTCACATCGGGGAACACTGAAGCTTTCTTT. It is translated as CAWSVTSGNTEAFF.

This chain connects TRBV5-1 to TRBJ2-7, with 7 bases fitting TRBD1. In germline, CDR1 is SGHRS, CDR2 YFSETQ. The CDR3 is 17 amino acids. The V and J ends lost 1 base and 4 bases, in that order; junction bases with no gene match: 14. CDR3 bases: TGCGCCAGCAGCTTGTATCCACAGACAGGGCTGGGTTACGAGCAGTACTTC. This codes for CASSLYPQTGLGYEQYF.

In nucleotides, the CDR3 is TGTGCCAGCAGTTACTCGCGGCTCGCTGAGCAGTTCTTC. Amino acid sequence: CASSYSRLAEQFF. The chain joins TRBV6-5 to TRBJ2-1; the D is unclear. The ends were cut back, 0 bases at V and 9 bases at J, with 9 bases in the middle. CDR1 is MNHEY and CDR2 is SVGAGI in the germline V gene. This CDR3 is built from 13 residues.

The chain employs TRBV27 and TRBJ1-4; possibly TRBD1 for D (6 bases). CDR1 and CDR2 (germline): MNHEY, SMNVEV (reference sequence). Trimming removed 4 bases at V and 8 bases at J, with 20 bases between. CDR3 size: 16 residues. CDR3 bases: TGTGCCAGCAGTTCGGACGGACAGACCCCGTTGGAAAAACTGTTTTTT. The encoded protein is CASSSDGQTPLEKLFF.

The rearrangement uses TRBV6-5 and TRBJ2-7, with 7 nucleotides matching TRBD2. Germline V gene sequence: CDR1 MNHEY, CDR2 SVGAGI. CDR3 size: 11 residues. Germline trimming cut 6 bases from V and 13 bases from J; bases unmatched to any gene: 9. The CDR3 here is CASSQGLGVYF. Here the CDR3 DNA reads TGTGCCAGCAGCCAAGGACTAGGAGTTTACTTC.